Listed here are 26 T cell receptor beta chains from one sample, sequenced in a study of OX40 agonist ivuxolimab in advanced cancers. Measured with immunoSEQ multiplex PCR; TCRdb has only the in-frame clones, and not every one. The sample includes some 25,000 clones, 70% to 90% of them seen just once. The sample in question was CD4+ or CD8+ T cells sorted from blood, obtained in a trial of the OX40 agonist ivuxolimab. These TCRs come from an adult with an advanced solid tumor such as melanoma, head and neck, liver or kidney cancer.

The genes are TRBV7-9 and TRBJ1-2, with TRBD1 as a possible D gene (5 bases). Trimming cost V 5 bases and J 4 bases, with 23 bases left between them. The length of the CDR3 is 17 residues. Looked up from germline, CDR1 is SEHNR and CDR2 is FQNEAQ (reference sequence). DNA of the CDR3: TGTGCCAGCAGCCAGGACGGGGCTTGGCCCCTTATCTATGGCTACACCTTC. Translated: CASSQDGAWPLIYGYTF. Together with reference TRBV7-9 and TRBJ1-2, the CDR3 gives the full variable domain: DTGVSQNPRHKITKRGQNVTFRCDPISEHNRLYWYRQTLGQGPEFLTYFQNEAQLEKSRLLSDRFSAERPKGSFSTLEIQRTEQGDSAMYLCASSQDGAWPLIYGYTFGSGTRLTVV.

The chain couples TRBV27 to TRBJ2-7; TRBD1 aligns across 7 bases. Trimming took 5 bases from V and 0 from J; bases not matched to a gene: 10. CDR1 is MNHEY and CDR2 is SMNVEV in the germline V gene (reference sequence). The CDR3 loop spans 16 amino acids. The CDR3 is CASSTRDSTSSYEQYF. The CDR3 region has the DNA TGTGCCAGCAGTACCCGGGACAGTACTAGCTCCTACGAGCAGTACTTC.

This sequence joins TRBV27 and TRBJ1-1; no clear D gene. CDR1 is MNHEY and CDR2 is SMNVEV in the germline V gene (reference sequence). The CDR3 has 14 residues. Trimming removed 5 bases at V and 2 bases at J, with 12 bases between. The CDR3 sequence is CASSPPGANTEAFF. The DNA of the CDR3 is TGTGCCAGCAGTCCGCCGGGAGCTAACACTGAAGCTTTCTTT.

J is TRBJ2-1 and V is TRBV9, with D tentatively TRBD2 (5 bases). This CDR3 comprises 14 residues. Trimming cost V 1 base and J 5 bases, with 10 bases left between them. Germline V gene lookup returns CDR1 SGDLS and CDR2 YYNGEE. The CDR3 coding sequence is TGTGCCAGCAGCGTAAGCGGTGACCACAATGAGCAGTTCTTC. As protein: CASSVSGDHNEQFF.

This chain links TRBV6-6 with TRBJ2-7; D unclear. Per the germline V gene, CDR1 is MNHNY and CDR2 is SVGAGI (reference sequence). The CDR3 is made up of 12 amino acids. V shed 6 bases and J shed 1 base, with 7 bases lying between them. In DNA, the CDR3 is TGTGCCAGCAGCACCGTATCCTACGAGCAGTACTTC. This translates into CASSTVSYEQYF.

CDR3 DNA: TGTGCCAGCAGCCCCTCAGGCGCTGGGTCCTACGAGCAGTACTTC. This translates into CASSPSGAGSYEQYF. The chain has TRBV9 and TRBJ2-7, with unresolved D. The CDR3 loop spans 15 amino acids. CDR1 SGDLS and CDR2 YYNGEE come from the germline V gene. V was cut by 4 bases and J by 1 base, with 15 bases left in between.

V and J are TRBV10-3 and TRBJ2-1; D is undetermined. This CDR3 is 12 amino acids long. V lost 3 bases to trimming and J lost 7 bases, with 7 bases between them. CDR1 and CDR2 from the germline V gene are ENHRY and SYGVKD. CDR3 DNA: TGTGCCATCAGTGAAACTTCTAATGAGCAGTTCTTC. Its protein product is CAISETSNEQFF.

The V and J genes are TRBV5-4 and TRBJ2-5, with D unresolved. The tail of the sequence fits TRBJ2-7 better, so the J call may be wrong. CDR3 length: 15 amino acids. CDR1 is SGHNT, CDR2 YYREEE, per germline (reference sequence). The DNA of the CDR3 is TGTGCCAGCAGCTTGGGGGGTCCTAGCTCCTACGAGCAGTACTTC. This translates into CASSLGGPSSYEQYF.

The CDR3 region is CASKSQGEWYEQYF. The CDR3 region has the DNA TGTGCCAGCAAATCACAGGGGGAATGGTACGAGCAGTACTTC. The rearrangement links TRBV27 to TRBJ2-7; TRBD1 matches at 8 bases. Trimming cost V 7 bases and J 4 bases; bases outside gene matches: 9. Germline lookup yields CDR1 MNHEY and CDR2 SMNVEV (reference sequence). The CDR3 is 14 residues long.

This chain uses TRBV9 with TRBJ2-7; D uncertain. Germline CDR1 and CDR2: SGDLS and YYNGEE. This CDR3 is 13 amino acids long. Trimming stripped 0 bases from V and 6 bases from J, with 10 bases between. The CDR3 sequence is CASSVGSFSEQYF. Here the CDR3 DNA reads TGTGCCAGCAGCGTAGGTTCCTTCTCCGAGCAGTACTTC.

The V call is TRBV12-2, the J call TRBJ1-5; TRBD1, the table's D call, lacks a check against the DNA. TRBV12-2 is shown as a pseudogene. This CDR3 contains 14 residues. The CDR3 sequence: CASRLWGLDQPQHF. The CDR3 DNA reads TGTGCAAGTCGCTTATGGGGCCTAGATCAGCCCCAGCATTTT.

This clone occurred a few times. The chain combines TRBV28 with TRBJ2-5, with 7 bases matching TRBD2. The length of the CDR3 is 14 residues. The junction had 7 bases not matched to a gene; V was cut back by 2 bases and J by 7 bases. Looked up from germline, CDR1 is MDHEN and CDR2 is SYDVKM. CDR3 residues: CASSLDIPGGTQYF. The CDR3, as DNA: TGTGCCAGCAGTTTAGACATCCCGGGAGGGACCCAGTACTTC.

The CDR3 sequence is CASSWTSETNEQFF. The CDR3 DNA reads TGTGCCAGCAGCTGGACTAGCGAGACCAATGAGCAGTTCTTC. V gene TRBV7-6 combines with J gene TRBJ2-1; 9 bases fit TRBD2. The CDR3 spans 14 residues. Germline loops: CDR1 SGHVS, CDR2 FNYEAQ. The V and J ends lost 4 bases and 6 bases, in that order; junction bases with no gene match: 4.

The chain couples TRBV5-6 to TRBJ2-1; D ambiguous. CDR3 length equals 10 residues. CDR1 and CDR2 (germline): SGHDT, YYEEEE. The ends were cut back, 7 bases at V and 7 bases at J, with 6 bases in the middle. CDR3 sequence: CASGPNEQFF. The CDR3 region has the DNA TGTGCCAGCGGCCCAAATGAGCAGTTCTTC.

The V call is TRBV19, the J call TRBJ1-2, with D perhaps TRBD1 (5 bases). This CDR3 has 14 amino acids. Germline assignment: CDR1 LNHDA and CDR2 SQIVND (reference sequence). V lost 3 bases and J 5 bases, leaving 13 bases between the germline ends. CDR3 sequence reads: CASSIGTAAYGYTF. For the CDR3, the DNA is TGTGCCAGTAGTATTGGGACGGCCGCTTATGGCTACACCTTC.

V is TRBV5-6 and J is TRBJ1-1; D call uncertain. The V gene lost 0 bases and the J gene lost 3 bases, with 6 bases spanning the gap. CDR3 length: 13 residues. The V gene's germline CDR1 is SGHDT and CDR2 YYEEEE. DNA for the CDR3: TGTGCCAGCAGCTTGGGAAAGGACACTGAAGCTTTCTTT. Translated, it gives CASSLGKDTEAFF.

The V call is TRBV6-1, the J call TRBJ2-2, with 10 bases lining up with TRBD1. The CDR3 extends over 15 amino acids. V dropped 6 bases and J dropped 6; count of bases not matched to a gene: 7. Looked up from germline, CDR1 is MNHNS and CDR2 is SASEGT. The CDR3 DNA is TGTGCCAGCAGCGCCGGGACAGGGGTGGCCGGGGAGCTGTTTTTT. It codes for CASSAGTGVAGELFF.

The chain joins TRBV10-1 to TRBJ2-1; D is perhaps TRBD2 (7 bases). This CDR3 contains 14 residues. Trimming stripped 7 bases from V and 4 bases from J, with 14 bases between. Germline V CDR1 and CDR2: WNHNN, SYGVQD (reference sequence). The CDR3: CASNGGGGYNEQFF. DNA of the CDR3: TGCGCCAGCAATGGGGGAGGGGGATACAATGAGCAGTTCTTC.

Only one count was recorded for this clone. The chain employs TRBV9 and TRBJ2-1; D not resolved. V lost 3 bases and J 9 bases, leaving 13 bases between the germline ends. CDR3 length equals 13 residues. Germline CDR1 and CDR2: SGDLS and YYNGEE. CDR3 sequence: CASSGVIGTEQFF. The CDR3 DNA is TGTGCCAGCAGCGGGGTTATAGGAACTGAGCAGTTCTTC.

CDR3: CASSLALAGGYEQYF. In DNA, the CDR3 is TGTGCCAGCAGCTTAGCACTAGCGGGAGGATACGAGCAGTACTTC. The V call is TRBV11-2, the J call TRBJ2-7; 12 nucleotides agree with TRBD2. The CDR3 spans 15 residues. V lost 1 base to trimming and J lost 4 bases; unmatched junction nucleotides: 2. Germline assignment: CDR1 SGHAT and CDR2 FQNNGV.

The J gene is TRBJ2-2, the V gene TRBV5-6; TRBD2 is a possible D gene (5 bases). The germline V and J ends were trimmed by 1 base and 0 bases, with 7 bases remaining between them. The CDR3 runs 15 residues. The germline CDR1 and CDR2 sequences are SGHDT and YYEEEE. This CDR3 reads CASSLSGSNTGELFF. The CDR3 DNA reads TGTGCCAGCAGCTTGTCGGGATCGAACACCGGGGAGCTGTTTTTT.

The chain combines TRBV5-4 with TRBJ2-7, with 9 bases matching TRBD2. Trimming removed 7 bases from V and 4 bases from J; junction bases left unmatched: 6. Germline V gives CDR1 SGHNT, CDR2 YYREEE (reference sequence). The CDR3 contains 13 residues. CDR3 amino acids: CASGRGGTYEQYF. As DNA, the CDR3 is TGTGCCAGCGGGCGGGGGGGCACGTACGAGCAGTACTTC.

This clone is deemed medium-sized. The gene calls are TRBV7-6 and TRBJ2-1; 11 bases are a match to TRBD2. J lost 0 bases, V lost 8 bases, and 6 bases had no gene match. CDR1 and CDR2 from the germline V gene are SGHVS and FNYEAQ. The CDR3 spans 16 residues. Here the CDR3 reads CASASSGRISYNEQFF. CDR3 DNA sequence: TGTGCCAGCGCTTCTAGCGGGAGGATCTCCTACAATGAGCAGTTCTTC.

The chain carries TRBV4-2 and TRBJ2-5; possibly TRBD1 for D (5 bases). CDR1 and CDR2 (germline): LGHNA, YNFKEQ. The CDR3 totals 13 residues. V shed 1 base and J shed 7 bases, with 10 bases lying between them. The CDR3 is CASSQGQGGTQYF. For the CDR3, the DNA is TGTGCCAGCAGCCAAGGCCAGGGCGGGACCCAGTACTTC.

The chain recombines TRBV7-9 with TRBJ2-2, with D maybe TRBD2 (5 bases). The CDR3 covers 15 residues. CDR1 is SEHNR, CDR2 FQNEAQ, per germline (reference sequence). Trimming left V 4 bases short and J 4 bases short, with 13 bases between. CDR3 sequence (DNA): TGTGCCAGCAGCTCTGCGAGGGCTAGCACCGGGGAGCTGTTTTTT. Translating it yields CASSSARASTGELFF.

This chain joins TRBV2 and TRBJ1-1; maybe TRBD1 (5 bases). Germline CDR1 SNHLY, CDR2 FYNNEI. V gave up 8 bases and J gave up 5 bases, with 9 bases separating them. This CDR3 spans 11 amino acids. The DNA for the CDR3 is TGTGCCAGCGAATGGGGGACTGAAGCTTTCTTT. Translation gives CASEWGTEAFF.